These 21 T cell receptor beta chains share one sample of origin, sequenced in a study of OX40 agonist ivuxolimab in advanced cancers. Assay used: immunoSEQ multiplex PCR; TCRdb lists only in-frame clones, some missing. The sample lists fewer than 90,000 clones, roughly 85% occurring once. The sample in question was CD4+ or CD8+ T cells sorted from blood, obtained in a trial of the OX40 agonist ivuxolimab. The origin of the receptors is an adult with an advanced solid tumor such as melanoma, head and neck, liver or kidney cancer.

The V call is TRBV7-2, the J call TRBJ1-2; D is undetermined. The ends were cut back, 7 bases at V and 1 base at J, with 13 bases in the middle. The CDR3 consists of 14 residues. Germline V gene sequence: CDR1 SGHTA, CDR2 FQGNSA. The CDR3 loop reads CASIPLGINYGYTF. CDR3 sequence (DNA): TGTGCCAGCATCCCCCTCGGTATTAACTATGGCTACACCTTC.

The V and J genes are TRBV5-6 and TRBJ1-1; unclear D gene. The V end lost 4 bases, the J end lost 5 bases, and 15 bases lay between the germline ends. CDR1 is SGHDT and CDR2 is YYEEEE in the germline V gene. CDR3 length: 14 amino acids. CDR3 region: CASSPDYDGTEAFF. The DNA for the CDR3 is TGTGCCAGCAGCCCGGACTACGATGGGACTGAAGCTTTCTTT.

The chain is built from TRBV15 and TRBJ2-6, with no clear D. Trimming shortened V by 3 bases and J by 1 base, and 13 bases separated the two germline ends. CDR1 and CDR2 (germline): LNHNV, YYDKDF (reference sequence). The CDR3 is 17 residues long. For the CDR3, the DNA is TGTGCCACCAGCAGCAATTGGTTGACTTCTGGGGCCAACGTCCTGACTTTC. Its protein product is CATSSNWLTSGANVLTF.

The chain couples TRBV15 to TRBJ1-4; D is unresolved. CDR1 is LNHNV and CDR2 is YYDKDF in the germline V gene (reference sequence). The CDR3 is 14 amino acids. The V and J ends lost 1 base and 5 bases respectively, with 8 bases between them. CDR3 residues: CATSRGRINEKLFF. The CDR3 DNA follows: TGTGCCACCAGCAGAGGGCGGATCAATGAAAAACTGTTTTTT.

The chain employs TRBV4-3 and TRBJ1-1, with a possible D match to TRBD1 (6 bases). Per germline, CDR1 LGHNA and CDR2 YSLEER. V dropped 6 bases and J dropped 4 bases, with 15 bases sitting between them. This CDR3 has 14 amino acids. Here the CDR3 reads CASSRGGLGTEAFF. CDR3 sequence (DNA): TGCGCCAGCAGTAGGGGGGGCTTGGGCACTGAAGCTTTCTTT.

This chain links TRBV7-2 with TRBJ2-5; 8 bases agree with TRBD2. This CDR3 region has 13 residues. Trimming removed 9 bases from V and 5 bases from J; junction bases left unmatched: 8. Germline CDR1 reads SGHTA; CDR2 reads FQGNSA. The CDR3 sequence is CASEAGAGETQYF. As DNA, the CDR3 is TGTGCCAGTGAAGCGGGGGCAGGGGAGACCCAGTACTTC.

This chain links TRBV7-2 with TRBJ1-5, with TRBD1 matching 7 bases. This CDR3 comprises 15 residues. V was pared by 3 bases and J by 3 bases, with 5 bases of the junction left unmatched. Germline CDR1 reads SGHTA; CDR2 reads FQGNSA. The CDR3 here is CASSLRGQDNQPQHF. DNA of the CDR3: TGTGCCAGCAGCTTGAGGGGGCAAGACAATCAGCCCCAGCATTTT.

The gene calls are TRBV10-2 and TRBJ2-7; D ambiguous. CDR1 and CDR2 from the germline V gene are WSHSY and SAAADI. V shed 8 bases and J shed 3 bases, with 14 bases lying between them. The CDR3 has 13 residues. DNA for the CDR3: TGCGCCAGCGGCAATCTGGTCCGCTACGAGCAGTACTTC. Its protein is CASGNLVRYEQYF.

The count of this clone is one. The chain links TRBV6-6 to TRBJ1-4; no definite D call. Trimming shortened V by 2 bases and J by 7 bases, and 17 bases separated the two germline ends. CDR3 size: 16 residues. Germline V gives CDR1 MNHNY, CDR2 SVGAGI (reference sequence). The CDR3 coding sequence is TGTGCCAGCAGTTACCCGCAAACGGGGATTAGTGAAAAACTGTTTTTT. The encoded protein is CASSYPQTGISEKLFF.

This sequence joins TRBV6-1 and TRBJ1-3, with D unresolved. The V end was cut by 9 bases, the J end by 5 bases, with 14 bases between. CDR3 length equals 13 residues. Germline assignment: CDR1 MNHNS and CDR2 SASEGT. Written as DNA, the CDR3 is TGTGCCAGTATTGTCTCCCCGAGAAACACCATATATTTT. Protein product: CASIVSPRNTIYF.

The rearrangement joins TRBV4-3 to TRBJ1-1, with D hard to call. The CDR3 consists of 15 residues. In germline, CDR1 is LGHNA, CDR2 YSLEER. V dropped 1 base and J dropped 0 bases, with 9 bases sitting between them. CDR3 amino acids: CASSQVPTMNTEAFF. In DNA, the CDR3 is TGCGCCAGCAGCCAAGTGCCCACAATGAACACTGAAGCTTTCTTT.

The chain couples TRBV4-3 to TRBJ2-3, with a tentative D call TRBD2 (6 bases). Germline-derived CDR1 and CDR2 are LGHNA and YSLEER. The CDR3 loop spans 16 amino acids. Trimming took 0 bases from V and 4 from J, leaving 14 bases between them. Here the CDR3 reads CASSQDLGGSADTQYF. The DNA of the CDR3 is TGCGCCAGCAGCCAAGACCTTGGGGGGTCAGCAGATACGCAGTATTTT.

The rearrangement joins TRBV7-3 to TRBJ2-1; tentatively, D is TRBD1 (5 bases). V lost 5 bases to trimming and J lost 7 bases, with 15 bases between them. The CDR3 sequence is 14 residues long. CDR1 SGHTA and CDR2 FQGTGA come from the germline V gene. The CDR3 bases are TGTGCCAGCAGCCCCCACCAGGCAGGGAATGAGCAGTTCTTC. This codes for CASSPHQAGNEQFF.

This chain uses TRBV5-1 with TRBJ2-5; D is uncertain. Trimming cost V 4 bases and J 4 bases, with 2 bases left between them. CDR1 is SGHRS and CDR2 is YFSETQ in the germline V gene. The CDR3 has 10 residues. CDR3 DNA: TGCGCCAGCAGCGGAGAGACCCAGTACTTC. Amino acids: CASSGETQYF.

The chain links TRBV15 to TRBJ2-7; D is undetermined. Germline V gene data show CDR1 as LNHNV and CDR2 as YYDKDF (reference sequence). Deletions cut 0 bases from V and 2 bases from J, with 5 bases between. The CDR3 length is 13 residues. This CDR3 reads CATSRDRTYEQYF. CDR3 nucleotides: TGTGCCACCAGCAGAGATCGGACCTACGAGCAGTACTTC.

The CDR3 nucleotides are TGCGCCAGCAGCTTACTAGTGGAGAGCTCCTACAATGAGCAGTTCTTC. It encodes CASSLLVESSYNEQFF. The chain has TRBV5-1 and TRBJ2-1; perhaps TRBD2 as D (5 bases). V was cut by 2 bases and J by 0 bases, with 12 bases left in between. Germline CDR1 reads SGHRS; CDR2 reads YFSETQ. This CDR3 is 16 amino acids long.

This clone was seen only a few times. CDR3 residues: CASSLGQAHGNTIYF. The CDR3 nucleotides are TGTGCCAGCAGCTTAGGACAAGCCCACGGAAACACCATATATTTT. The chain combines TRBV5-4 with TRBJ1-3; a weak D match, TRBD1 (5 bases). Germline-derived CDR1 and CDR2 are SGHNT and YYREEE (reference sequence). This CDR3 spans 15 amino acids. The germline V and J ends were trimmed by 2 bases and 4 bases, with 13 bases remaining between them.

The V gene is TRBV2, the J gene TRBJ1-4; D unresolved. V was pared by 7 bases and J by 4 bases, with 10 bases between. The CDR3 covers 13 residues. Germline V gives CDR1 SNHLY, CDR2 FYNNEI. In DNA, the CDR3 is TGTGCCAGCAAAAGGGATCATAATGAAAAACTGTTTTTT. This gives the protein CASKRDHNEKLFF.

The chain carries TRBV7-2 and TRBJ1-2; no firm D call. Trimming removed 6 bases from V and 7 bases from J, with 15 bases in between. CDR1 SGHTA and CDR2 FQGNSA come from the germline V gene. The CDR3 sequence is 13 residues long. CDR3 DNA: TGTGCCAGCAGGCTACAGAGCGCCTTTGGCTACACCTTC. Its protein is CASRLQSAFGYTF. Complete variable domain (other parts from reference TRBV7-2 and TRBJ1-2): GAGVSQSPSNKVTEKGKDVELRCDPISGHTALYWYRQSLGQGLEFLIYFQGNSAPDKSGLPSDRFSAERTGGSVSTLTIQRTQQEDSAVYLCASRLQSAFGYTFGSGTRLTVV.

The rearrangement links TRBV4-2 to TRBJ2-5, with 14 bases identical to TRBD2. Unmatched junction bases numbered 3, after V lost 1 base and J lost 5 bases. The germline gives CDR1 LGHNA, CDR2 YNFKEQ. The CDR3 totals 16 residues. DNA for the CDR3: TGTGCCAGCAGCCAAGGACTAGCGGGAGGGGGGGAGACCCAGTACTTC. Protein product: CASSQGLAGGGETQYF.

The chain has TRBV6-6 and TRBJ1-5; D is possibly TRBD1 (5 bases). The germline CDR1 and CDR2 sequences are MNHNY and SVGAGI (reference sequence). The CDR3 is 14 residues long. The ends were cut back, 7 bases at V and 7 bases at J, with 17 bases in the middle. The CDR3 nucleotides are TGTGCCAGCAAGGGCCCACAAGGGGAGCAGCCCCAGCATTTT. Its translation is CASKGPQGEQPQHF.